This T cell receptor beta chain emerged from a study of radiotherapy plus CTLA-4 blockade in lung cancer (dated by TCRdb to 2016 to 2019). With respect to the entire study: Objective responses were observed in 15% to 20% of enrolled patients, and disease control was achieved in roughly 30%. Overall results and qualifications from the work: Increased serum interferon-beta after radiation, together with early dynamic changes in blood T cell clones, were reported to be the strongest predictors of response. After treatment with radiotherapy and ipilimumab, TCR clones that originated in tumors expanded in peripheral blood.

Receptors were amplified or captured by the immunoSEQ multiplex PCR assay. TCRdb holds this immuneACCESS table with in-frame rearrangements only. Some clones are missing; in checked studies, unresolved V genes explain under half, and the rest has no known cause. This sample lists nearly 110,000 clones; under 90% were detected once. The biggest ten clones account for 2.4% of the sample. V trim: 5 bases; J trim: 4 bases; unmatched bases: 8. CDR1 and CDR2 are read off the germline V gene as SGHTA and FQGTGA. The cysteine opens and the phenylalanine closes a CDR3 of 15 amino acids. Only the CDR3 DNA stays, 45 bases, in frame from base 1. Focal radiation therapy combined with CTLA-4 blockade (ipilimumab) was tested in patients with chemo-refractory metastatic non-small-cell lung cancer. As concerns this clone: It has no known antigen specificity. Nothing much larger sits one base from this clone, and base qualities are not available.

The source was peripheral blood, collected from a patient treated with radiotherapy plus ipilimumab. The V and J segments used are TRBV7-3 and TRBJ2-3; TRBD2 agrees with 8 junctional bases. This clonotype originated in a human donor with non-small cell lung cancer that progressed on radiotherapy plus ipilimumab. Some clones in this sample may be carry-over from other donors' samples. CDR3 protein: CASSVGLALPDTQYF. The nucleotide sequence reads TGTGCCAGCAGCGTAGGACTAGCTCTTCCAGATACGCAGTATTTT.